These 32 T cell receptor beta chains were all obtained from the same sample, sequenced in a study of immune evolution from preneoplasia to lung adenocarcinoma (dated by TCRdb to the early 2020s). Receptors were amplified or captured by the immunoSEQ multiplex PCR assay. TCRdb stores this immuneACCESS table with in-frame sequences only. Part of the clones is absent; in the studies checked, under half of the shortfall reflects unresolved V genes, and no reason is known for the rest. This sample has fewer than 8,000 clones in its table, and 80% of those were observed once. The ten largest clones add up to around 6% of the sample. The sequenced material came from FFPE minimally invasive lung adenocarcinoma tissue. The sample's cell subset or site label, decoded: micro-invasive lung adenocarcinoma (MIA). Receptors were obtained from a person between 50 and 69 years old with lung adenocarcinoma.

The chain carries TRBV5-1 and TRBJ2-5; 11 bases are a match to TRBD1. Per the germline V gene, CDR1 is SGHRS and CDR2 is YFSETQ. The CDR3 contains 18 residues. After removal of 2 bases from V and 0 bases from J, the junction contained 9 bases not matched to a gene. The CDR3 loop is CASSLAPGQGGYQETQYF. DNA of the CDR3: TGCGCCAGCAGCTTAGCCCCGGGACAGGGGGGGTACCAAGAGACCCAGTACTTC.

This chain joins TRBV19 and TRBJ2-3, with D perhaps matching TRBD1 or TRBD2 (5 bases each). Trimming stripped 9 bases from V and 1 base from J, with 17 bases between. Germline CDR1 and CDR2: LNHDA and SQIVND (reference sequence). CDR3 length equals 15 residues. The CDR3 nucleotides are TGTGCCAGCGGGGATCAAGGGGCTGGCACAGATACGCAGTATTTT. Amino acids: CASGDQGAGTDTQYF.

CDR3 coding DNA: TGTGCCAGCAGGGAGGACAGCCTCAGCTCCTACGAGCAGTACTTC. This codes for CASREDSLSSYEQYF. The chain recombines TRBV2 with TRBJ2-7; D perhaps matches TRBD1 (6 bases). CDR1 and CDR2 from the germline V gene are SNHLY and FYNNEI. V was cut by 6 bases and J by 0 bases, with 15 bases left in between. This CDR3 has 15 amino acids.

This chain's CDR3 is CASSMSQGGEQYF. The CDR3 DNA follows: TGTGCCAGTAGTATGAGCCAGGGAGGCGAGCAGTACTTC. The genes are TRBV19 and TRBJ2-7, with D tentatively TRBD2 (6 bases). The germline V and J ends were trimmed by 3 bases and 6 bases, with 12 bases remaining between them. The CDR3 is 13 residues long. CDR1 LNHDA and CDR2 SQIVND come from the germline V gene (reference sequence).

The chain links TRBV30 to TRBJ1-6; 9 positions agree with TRBD1. This CDR3 spans 14 amino acids. J was trimmed by 10 bases and V by 3 bases; bases with no gene match: 7. Germline-derived CDR1 and CDR2 are GTSNPN and SVGIG (reference sequence). Here the CDR3 reads CAWSGGQGPSPLHF. The CDR3 region has the DNA TGTGCCTGGAGCGGCGGACAGGGGCCCTCACCCCTCCACTTT.

This chain joins TRBV6-1 and TRBJ1-1; D possibly corresponds to TRBD1 (5 bases). This CDR3 contains 14 residues. V was pared by 2 bases and J by 4 bases, with 11 bases between. Germline values: CDR1 MNHNS, CDR2 SASEGT. The CDR3 spells CASSESGVGTEAFF. DNA of the CDR3: TGTGCCAGCAGTGAATCGGGGGTGGGCACTGAAGCTTTCTTT.

The rearrangement links TRBV2 to TRBJ2-7, with no clear D. V was shortened by 6 bases and J by 7 bases, with 7 bases between the two germline ends. Germline assignment: CDR1 SNHLY and CDR2 FYNNEI. This CDR3 region has 10 residues. CDR3 protein: CASRLGEQYF. The CDR3 DNA sequence: TGTGCCAGCAGGCTGGGGGAGCAGTACTTC.

In DNA form, the CDR3 reads TGCAGTGCCCTGGGGGACACTGAAGCTTTCTTT. Translation: CSALGDTEAFF. The chain employs TRBV20-1 and TRBJ1-1, with D possibly matching TRBD1 (5 bases). Germline V gives CDR1 DFQATT, CDR2 SNEGSKA (reference sequence). Trimming stripped 6 bases from V and 3 bases from J, with 8 bases between. This CDR3 is 11 amino acids long.

V and J are TRBV30 and TRBJ1-5; TRBD1 matches at 7 bases. Germline V gene lookup returns CDR1 GTSNPN and CDR2 SVGIG (reference sequence). J was trimmed by 1 base and V by 4 bases; bases with no gene match: 7. The CDR3 sequence is 15 residues long. The DNA of the CDR3 is TGTGCCTGGAACAGGGGAACCAGGAGCAATCAGCCCCAGCATTTT. Its translation: CAWNRGTRSNQPQHF. Full variable domain (missing parts from reference TRBV30 and TRBJ1-5): SQTIHQWPATLVQPVGSPLSLECTVEGTSNPNLYWYRQAAGRGLQLLFYSVGIGQISSEVPQNLSASRPQDRQFILSSKKLLLSDSGFYLCAWNRGTRSNQPQHFGDGTRLSIL.

The V and J genes are TRBV15 and TRBJ1-6; D uncertain. From germline, CDR1 is LNHNV and CDR2 YYDKDF (reference sequence). The CDR3 spans 15 residues. The V end lost 0 bases, the J end lost 4 bases, and 7 bases lay between the germline ends. The CDR3 DNA is TGTGCCACCAGCAGAGACACCTCGTATAATTCACCCCTCCACTTT. It encodes CATSRDTSYNSPLHF.

The chain employs TRBV19 and TRBJ1-1; D gene ambiguous. CDR3 length equals 13 residues. V shed 2 bases and J shed 1 base, with 5 bases lying between them. Germline V CDR1 and CDR2: LNHDA, SQIVND (reference sequence). The CDR3 DNA sequence: TGTGCCAGTAGTATATCGAGGAACACTGAAGCTTTCTTT. Translation gives CASSISRNTEAFF.

The gene calls are TRBV28 and TRBJ2-7; tentative D call: TRBD1 (5 bases). Germline V CDR1 and CDR2: MDHEN, SYDVKM. V dropped 3 bases and J dropped 2 bases, with 11 bases sitting between them. This CDR3 is built from 14 residues. Here the CDR3 reads CASSFEQETYEQYF. CDR3 DNA sequence: TGTGCCAGCAGTTTCGAACAGGAAACCTACGAGCAGTACTTC. Full variable domain (outside the CDR3, taken from reference TRBV28 and TRBJ2-7): DVKVTQSSRYLVKRTGEKVFLECVQDMDHENMFWYRQDPGLGLRLIYFSYDVKMKEKGDIPEGYSVSREKKERFSLILESASTNQTSMYLCASSFEQETYEQYFGPGTRLTVT.

The DNA for the CDR3 is TGTGCCAGCAAGGATCGGACAGCCGTTCAGACAGCTTTCTTT. This translates into CASKDRTAVQTAFF. V and J are TRBV7-8 and TRBJ1-1; a possible D gene is TRBD1 (6 bases). CDR3 length equals 14 residues. Trimming removed 7 bases from V and 10 bases from J, with 22 bases in between. In germline, CDR1 is SGHVS, CDR2 FQNEAQ.

This chain connects TRBV18 to TRBJ1-1; weak D call: TRBD1 (6 bases). This CDR3 contains 14 residues. The germline CDR1 and CDR2 sequences are KGHSH and LQKENI. Trimming removed 3 bases at V and 6 bases at J, with 14 bases between. CDR3 sequence reads: CASSPGNRASEAFF. The CDR3 DNA follows: TGTGCCAGCTCACCTGGCAACAGGGCCTCTGAAGCTTTCTTT.

The CDR3 nucleotides read TGTGCCATCAGTGAGTCGAGGGATGGCAGACTAGATCGTGGCTACACCTTC. As protein: CAISESRDGRLDRGYTF. J is TRBJ1-2 and V is TRBV10-3; no firm D call. The CDR3 is 17 amino acids. Deletions cut 0 bases from V and 7 bases from J, with 21 bases between. Germline CDR1 is ENHRY and CDR2 is SYGVKD.

This chain joins TRBV29-1 and TRBJ2-1; no clear D gene. V lost 2 bases and J lost 3, with 2 bases in between. CDR1 and CDR2 (germline): SQVTM, ANQGSEA. The CDR3 has 11 amino acids. CDR3 coding DNA: TGCAGCGTTGAATACTACAATGAGCAGTTCTTC. Protein sequence: CSVEYYNEQFF.

The chain links TRBV7-2 to TRBJ1-1; no firm D call. CDR1 is SGHTA, CDR2 FQGNSA, per germline. Trimming took 4 bases from V and 3 from J, leaving 3 bases between them. CDR3 size: 11 residues. Here the CDR3 DNA reads TGTGCCAGCAGCTCTGACACTGAAGCTTTCTTT. Its translation is CASSSDTEAFF. Filled out from reference TRBV7-2 and TRBJ1-1, the complete variable domain reads GAGVSQSPSNKVTEKGKDVELRCDPISGHTALYWYRQSLGQGLEFLIYFQGNSAPDKSGLPSDRFSAERTGGSVSTLTIQRTQQEDSAVYLCASSSDTEAFFGQGTRLTVV.

The chain is built from TRBV4-2 and TRBJ1-3; D perhaps matches TRBD1 (5 bases). This CDR3 spans 16 amino acids. V was clipped by 0 bases and J by 3 bases, with 12 bases between them. Per germline, CDR1 LGHNA and CDR2 YNFKEQ. The CDR3 DNA reads TGTGCCAGCAGCCAAGACGACAGTTCCGATGGAAACACCATATATTTT. It codes for CASSQDDSSDGNTIYF.

This clone was found once. This rearrangement joins TRBV25-1 to TRBJ2-7; D may correspond to TRBD1 or TRBD2 (5 bases each). Germline V gives CDR1 MGHDK, CDR2 SYGVNS. Between the trimmed V and J ends, which lost 3 bases and 7 bases, there was a span of 22 bases. The CDR3 length is 16 residues. Here the CDR3 reads CASSDIVARESGEQYF. Written as DNA, the CDR3 is TGTGCCAGCAGTGACATTGTTGCCAGGGAGTCTGGGGAGCAGTACTTC.

This chain connects TRBV7-9 to TRBJ2-7; D possibly corresponds to TRBD2 (5 bases). Germline values: CDR1 SEHNR, CDR2 FQNEAQ (reference sequence). V was clipped by 2 bases and J by 5 bases, with 13 bases between them. The CDR3 sequence is 14 residues long. The CDR3 DNA sequence: TGTGCCAGCAGCTTATTTGATATCGGGAACGAGCAGTACTTC. Encoded protein: CASSLFDIGNEQYF.

The chain couples TRBV18 to TRBJ1-2; unclear D gene. CDR3 length: 14 residues. Trimming pared 2 bases from V and 6 bases from J, leaving 13 bases between. The germline V gene has CDR1 KGHSH and CDR2 LQKENI. For the CDR3, the DNA is TGTGCCAGCTCACCATTCTCCGATATTAATGGCTACACCTTC. Its translation: CASSPFSDINGYTF. Variable domain in full (rest from reference TRBV18 and TRBJ1-2): NAGVMQNPRHLVRRRGQEARLRCSPMKGHSHVYWYRQLPEEGLKFMVYLQKENIIDESGMPKERFSAEFPKEGPSILRIQQVVRGDSAAYFCASSPFSDINGYTFGSGTRLTVV.

The chain uses TRBV12-5 and TRBJ2-2, with 7 positions matching TRBD1. The V gene's germline CDR1 is LGHNT and CDR2 FRNRAP. The V gene end was trimmed by 4 bases and the J gene end by 0 bases; junction bases not matched to a gene: 8. This CDR3 is built from 17 residues. The CDR3 spells CASGSTYGTANTGELFF. The CDR3, as DNA: TGTGCTAGTGGTTCGACTTATGGGACAGCGAACACCGGGGAGCTGTTTTTT.

The chain combines TRBV6-5 with TRBJ1-2; D gene unclear. Trimming pared 5 bases from V and 8 bases from J, leaving 12 bases between. This CDR3 is built from 12 residues. Germline-derived CDR1 and CDR2 are MNHEY and SVGAGI. The CDR3, as DNA: TGTGCCAGCAGTCCTCGACCAGGCGGCTACACCTTC. It encodes CASSPRPGGYTF.

This clone was observed once. This chain links TRBV19 with TRBJ1-1; the D is unclear. Germline CDR1 is LNHDA and CDR2 is SQIVND (reference sequence). The V gene lost 2 bases and the J gene lost 0 bases, with 7 bases spanning the gap. CDR3 length: 14 residues. The CDR3 DNA reads TGTGCCAGTAGTATAACGCTCATGAACACTGAAGCTTTCTTT. As protein: CASSITLMNTEAFF.

This chain's CDR3 is CASSSASGRIRQYF. The CDR3 coding sequence is TGTGCCAGCAGTTCCGCTAGCGGGAGGATAAGGCAGTACTTC. The V call is TRBV6-5, the J call TRBJ2-5, with TRBD2 matching 11 bases. Germline-derived CDR1 and CDR2 are MNHEY and SVGAGI. This CDR3 spans 14 amino acids. V shed 4 bases and J 11 bases; nucleotides not matched to a gene: 9.

V and J are TRBV5-1 and TRBJ2-7; tentative D call: TRBD2 (5 bases). The V gene lost 0 bases and the J gene lost 1 base, with 8 bases spanning the gap. Germline loops: CDR1 SGHRS, CDR2 YFSETQ. The CDR3 runs to 14 residues. The CDR3 nucleotides read TGCGCCAGCAGCTTGGCCCCGGGGTCCTACGAGCAGTACTTC. Translation gives CASSLAPGSYEQYF.

V and J are TRBV9 and TRBJ2-1; 9 positions match TRBD2. The germline V gene has CDR1 SGDLS and CDR2 YYNGEE. V trimming: 2 bases; J trimming: 4 bases; junction bases outside the gene matches: 7. The CDR3 spans 16 residues. CDR3 nucleotide sequence: TGTGCCAGCAGCGTTGCCAGCGGGGGGTTATACAATGAGCAGTTCTTC. Protein sequence: CASSVASGGLYNEQFF.

This chain uses TRBV28 with TRBJ1-4; 9 bases are shared with TRBD1. V was clipped by 5 bases and J by 8 bases; unmatched bases: 9. The CDR3 is 15 amino acids. Germline CDR1 MDHEN, CDR2 SYDVKM. The chain's CDR3 is CASSITGGLREKLFF. CDR3 nucleotide sequence: TGTGCCAGCAGTATAACAGGGGGCTTGCGGGAAAAACTGTTTTTT.

The chain joins TRBV11-2 to TRBJ2-2; tentatively, D is TRBD1 (5 bases). Germline V gene sequence: CDR1 SGHAT, CDR2 FQNNGV. The CDR3 extends over 14 amino acids. The germline V and J ends were trimmed by 5 bases and 14 bases, with 21 bases remaining between them. The CDR3 nucleotides read TGTGCCAGCAGCCAGTTCTTATTGCAGGGTTATCTGTTTTTT. Protein sequence: CASSQFLLQGYLFF. Complete variable domain (other parts from reference TRBV11-2 and TRBJ2-2): EAGVAQSPRYKIIEKRQSVAFWCNPISGHATLYWYQQILGQGPKLLIQFQNNGVVDDSQLPKDRFSAERLKGVDSTLKIQPAKLEDSAVYLCASSQFLLQGYLFFGEGSRLTVL.

The chain has TRBV27 and TRBJ2-7, with 8 bases aligning to TRBD2. V was clipped by 6 bases and J by 4 bases; unmatched bases: 8. This CDR3 comprises 14 residues. CDR1 and CDR2 from the germline V gene are MNHEY and SMNVEV (reference sequence). The CDR3 DNA follows: TGTGCCAGCAGCCCTGGGACTAGACGGTACGAGCAGTACTTC. Protein: CASSPGTRRYEQYF.

The chain combines TRBV10-3 with TRBJ2-7, with TRBD1 matching 9 bases. The V gene's germline CDR1 is ENHRY and CDR2 SYGVKD. The CDR3 contains 18 residues. Trimming removed 3 bases from V and 3 bases from J; junction bases left unmatched: 15. This CDR3 reads CAISEPGTGKMMIYEQYF. CDR3 sequence (DNA): TGTGCCATCAGTGAACCCGGGACAGGGAAGATGATGATCTACGAGCAGTACTTC.

This rearrangement joins TRBV6-6 to TRBJ2-7; 8 nucleotides agree with TRBD2. J gave up 3 bases and V 10 bases, and 14 bases lay outside the gene matches. This CDR3 contains 15 residues. Germline V gives CDR1 MNHNY, CDR2 SVGAGI (reference sequence). The CDR3 loop reads CATGSRVAGNYEQYF. The CDR3 nucleotides read TGTGCCACCGGCTCCCGGGTAGCGGGAAACTACGAGCAGTACTTC.